This T cell receptor (beta chain) stems from a study of cytomegalovirus exposure and HLA in healthy donors (dated by TCRdb to the late 2010s). Regarding the research as a whole: An earlier analysis of approximately 640 of the donors reported 250 to 350 Gb of sequence data and 117 million unique TCR beta sequences from 190 million or so T cells. An early release covering over 500 HLA-typed donors comprised approximately 290 gigabases of sequencing data and around 86 million unique TCR sequences. Among the roughly 400 genotyped donors, approximately 82% belonged to the genetic ancestry cluster associated with self-reported Caucasian donors. The study aimed to test whether signatures of past pathogen exposure could be identified by cataloging public T cell receptors. The study used immunosequencing to profile the T cell repertoires of approximately 690 subjects and linked those repertoires to cytomegalovirus serostatus. A separate validation cohort of 100 to 150 different subjects was used in addition to the roughly 700-subject first cohort. High-throughput TCR immunosequencing, statistical association of individual TCRs with disease status, and machine learning were combined to predict cytomegalovirus infection status. A later analysis re-examined previously published TCR beta repertoires from over 500 donors and added high-resolution HLA genotyping to investigate patterns of TCR occurrence. Rather than drawing on any new phenotypic data, the later analysis identified candidate immune exposures from TCR beta sequences and the way those sequences occurred across donors. An earlier analysis of around 640 of the donors used high-throughput TCR beta sequencing to judge whether each TCR beta V gene segment behaved as functional or pseudogenic. Donor age, sex, ethnicity and CMV serostatus were compiled alongside the repertoire data. A later genetic analysis took genome-wide SNP genotypes for about 55% of the 666 donors and used that subset as a discovery cohort. All discovery cohort repertoires had been generated using a single sequencing platform. HLA typing covered class I and class II loci at four-digit resolution. The number of donors typed differed by locus, with roughly 620-640 for A, B, C, DRB1 and DQB1, more than 500 for DQA1, over 600 for DPA1, and approximately 470 for DPB1. Because of strong linkage in the cohort, 4 to 6 DR-DQ haplotypes were treated as single units for association and clustering. Among 398 genotyped donors of the cohort, an average of approximately 240,000 unique TCR beta nucleotide sequences were sequenced per donor, 15% to 20% of them non-productive. The paper as a whole reports these results and caveats: Specific HLA alleles were associated with roughly 16,000 TCR beta sequences at a false discovery rate of 0.05 in a later analysis. In a later analysis, HLA-associated TCR beta chains were found to be more clonally expanded and to have lower generation probabilities than equally common non-associated chains. In vitro tests confirmed that a few of the cytomegalovirus-associated TCR beta chains recognize cytomegalovirus antigens. Roughly uniform sequencing depth across donors was assumed in presence/absence analyses, although this assumption may not hold. A further reported finding was that TCR beta sequences accurately predicted the HLA-A and HLA-B alleles for most subjects in the first cohort. In a later analysis, several top co-occurrence clusters were reported to appear linked to parvovirus B19, influenza, CMV and Epstein-Barr virus. In a later analysis, the rate of TCR association differed among HLA loci, with DRB1 alleles having the most associated TCRs and HLA-C alleles having the fewest. A later genetic analysis reported fewer N-insertions in productive TCRs among donors in an Asian-associated ancestry cluster than the roughly 670-donor mean. It was suggested by the authors that the approach could potentially be generalized to other disease states and immunological phenotypes. A later analysis found that most CMV-associated TCR beta chains appeared HLA-restricted, with HLA associations seemingly driven largely by CMV exposure. The classifier was reported to diagnose cytomegalovirus status with high specificity and sensitivity in both the original and validation cohorts. Assigning TCR associations to individual alleles was difficult when HLA alleles, especially DR and DQ, strongly co-occurred. A total of roughly 160 TCR beta chains were listed by the study as associated with cytomegalovirus. CMV serostatus was the only immune exposure information available for the cohort. Correlated functional status among segregating V segments might reflect linkage disequilibrium, but an unknown experimental factor could not be ruled out. Most TCR sequences were seen in very few donors, while some public TCRs were found in many individuals. Because some donors lacked HLA typing at each locus, the association tests relied only on the typed subset. An earlier analysis of approximately 570 of the donors showed that most TCR beta V segments appeared in productive rearrangements either about 87% or about 30% of the time, which broadly matched IMGT annotations. In this cohort, only TCR beta chains were sequenced, and detectable features were limited by the absence of alpha or paired-chain data. Because counts were too low, roughly 18 rarely observed V segments, including chromosome 9 orphons, were left out of the earlier analysis of approximately 580 of the donors. A group of highly shared sequence variants was considered likely to be a technical artifact of the sequencing pipeline. A later genetic analysis associated a missense DCLRE1C variant with V-gene and J-gene trimming of TCR beta chains, and an independent cohort replicated the association.

The library relied on the immunoSEQ multiplex PCR assay. For the multiplex PCR, a mixture combining 60 forward primers for TCR Vbeta segments and 13 reverse primers for TCR Jbeta segments was used. The CDR3 region of rearranged TCR beta genes was amplified from genomic DNA by a multiplex PCR assay. Amplified TCR beta libraries were sequenced as 87-base-pair reads on the Illumina HiSeq System. In the paper's pipeline: Across the 500 to 700 repertoires, a later analysis counted about 81 million unique TCR beta chains, roughly 11 million of which were shared by at least two donors. A nearest-neighbor algorithm error-corrected the raw reads and collapsed the reads into unique sequences, merging closely related sequences to remove PCR and sequencing errors. Alignment of CDR3 sequences to IMGT reference sequences was used to assign V, D and J gene segments. For a sequence to be retained, at least a six-nucleotide match to both a V gene segment and a J gene segment was required. Rearrangements were classified as productive when the CDR3 lacked stop codons and remained in frame with V and J, and all other rearrangements were classified as non-productive. CDR3 was defined according to IMGT convention as the region running from the second conserved V-encoded cysteine to the conserved J-encoded phenylalanine. In an earlier analysis of around 570 of the donors, sequences lacking an unambiguous match to a single V gene segment were excluded. An earlier analysis of approximately 590 of the donors called V segments functional above 56.7% productive rearrangements and segregating when the between-donor standard deviation exceeded 5%. A statistical classification framework was built for diagnosing cytomegalovirus status from the catalog of TCR beta chain sequences. In a later analysis, TCR nucleotide sequences were compared against IMGT/GENE-DB human TR gene sequences so that V and J genes could be assigned. In a later analysis, CDR3 sequences and most-parsimonious VDJ recombination scenarios were assigned using the TCRdist pipeline. In a later analysis, each TCR beta chain was defined by its CDR3 amino acid sequence together with its V-gene family, and reads lacking a unique V-gene family were excluded. As a way to deal with suspected cross-contamination and a sequencing artifact, a later analysis dropped 450 to 600 nucleotide sequences that were highly shared and had low generation probability. A later analysis calculated a clonal expansion index for each public chain from normalized within-repertoire ranks of inferred template counts. In a later analysis, generation probabilities were computed using a VDJ recombination model fitted to out-of-frame rearrangements, and the results were checked against IGoR. In a later analysis, hypergeometric tests were used to score TCR-TCR, TCR-HLA and TCR-CMV co-occurrence, with a repertoire-size bias correction applied to TCR pairs. False discovery rates were estimated in a later analysis by permuting HLA or CMV assignments 20 times. In a later analysis, co-occurring TCRs were grouped using DBSCAN, with TCRdist sequence similarity added in when clustering inside HLA-allele-positive subsets. For co-occurrence clustering, repertoires with fewer than 30,000 or more than 120,000 public chains were excluded, along with roughly 5 repertoires with anomalous nucleotide sharing. TCRdb took over this immuneACCESS table, retaining in-frame rearrangements with V and J assigned. Such tables are incomplete; in checked studies, under half of the missing clones stem from an unresolved V gene, and the remainder is unexplained. V and J calls and clone size follow that table, whereas D and trimming were derived from the DNA. The sample table holds 150,000 to 200,000 clones, of which approximately 80% were seen once. About 1.5% of the sample is taken by the ten largest.

In total, 630 or so healthy bone marrow donors made up the cohort. At the time of sampling, all cohort members were nominally healthy, though unrecorded immune exposures were likely present. The donor tested CMV seronegative, placing the donor among the 352 seronegative members of the cohort. Every donor gave a peripheral blood sample, and the peripheral blood mononuclear cells from that sample were used for TCR beta sequencing. Genomic DNA extraction from the blood cell samples was performed with the Qiagen DNeasy Blood Extraction Kit. As concerns this clone: What antigen it recognizes has not been identified. No base quality values were provided; no much bigger clone lies one nucleotide off.

The sequence derives from a male donor in good health and CMV-seronegative. Sequenced: PBMCs.

The bases read TGTGCCAGCAGTTACTCGTCGGGATCTCGTTCACCCCTCCACTTT. It translates as CASSYSSGSRSPLHF. The chain is made from TRBV6-5 and TRBJ1-6, with no confidently assigned D gene. Inclusive of the bounding cysteine and phenylalanine, the CDR3 is 15 residues long. CDR3 DNA is the only sequence kept; it has 45 bases, read in frame from the first base. V loses 0 bases, J loses 9 bases, and the germline ends lie 12 bases apart. The germline V gene encodes CDR1 MNHEY and CDR2 SVGAGI.